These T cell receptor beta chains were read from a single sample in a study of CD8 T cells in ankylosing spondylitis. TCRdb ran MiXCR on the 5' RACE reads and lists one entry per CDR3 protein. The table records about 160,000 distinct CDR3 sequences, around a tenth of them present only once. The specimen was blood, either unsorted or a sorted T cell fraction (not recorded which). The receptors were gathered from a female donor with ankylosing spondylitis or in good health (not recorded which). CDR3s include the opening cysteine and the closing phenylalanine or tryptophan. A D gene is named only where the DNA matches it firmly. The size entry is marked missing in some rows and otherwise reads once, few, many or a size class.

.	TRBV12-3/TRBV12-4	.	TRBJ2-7	CASSDRDLNYEQYF	TGTGCCAGCAGTGACCGGGACTTAAACTACGAGCAGTACTTC
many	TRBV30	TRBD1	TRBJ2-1	CAWSPTGAQEQFF	TGTGCCTGGAGCCCAACAGGGGCTCAGGAGCAGTTCTTC
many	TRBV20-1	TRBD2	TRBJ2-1	CSAWVGTSGRVTYNEQFF	TGCAGTGCTTGGGTAGGGACTAGCGGGAGGGTAACCTACAATGAGCAGTTCTTC
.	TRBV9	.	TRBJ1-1	CASSPRDHTEAFF	TGTGCCAGCAGCCCCCGGGATCACACTGAAGCTTTCTTT
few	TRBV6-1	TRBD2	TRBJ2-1	CASRETSGSYNEQFF	TGTGCCAGCAGGGAGACTAGCGGGAGTTACAATGAGCAGTTCTTC
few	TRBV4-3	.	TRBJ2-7	CASSQDLSGYEQYF	TGCGCCAGCAGCCAAGATCTCTCTGGCTACGAGCAGTACTTC
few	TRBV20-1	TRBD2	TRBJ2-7	CSATTSGSNNEQYF	TGCAGTGCTACAACTAGCGGGAGTAACAACGAGCAGTACTTC
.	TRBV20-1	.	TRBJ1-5	CSAEDFGNQPQHF	TGCAGTGCCGAGGACTTCGGTAATCAGCCCCAGCATTTT
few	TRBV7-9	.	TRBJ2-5	CASSPPGDTQETQYF	TGTGCCAGCAGCCCCCCAGGAGACACCCAAGAGACCCAGTACTTC
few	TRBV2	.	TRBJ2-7	CASTEANRDYEQYF	TGTGCCAGCACTGAAGCCAATCGGGACTACGAGCAGTACTTC
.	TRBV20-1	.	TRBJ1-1	CSALILQGNTEAFF	TGCAGTGCCCTGATATTACAGGGGAACACTGAAGCTTTCTTT
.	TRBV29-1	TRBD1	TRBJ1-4	CSVEGQGDPKLFF	TGCAGCGTTGAAGGGCAGGGGGACCCAAAACTGTTTTTT
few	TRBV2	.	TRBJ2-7	CASCESYEQYF	TGTGCCAGCTGCGAGTCCTACGAGCAGTACTTC
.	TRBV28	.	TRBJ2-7	CASRGTLYYEQYF	TGTGCCAGCAGGGGGACCCTATACTACGAGCAGTACTTC
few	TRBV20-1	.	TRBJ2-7	CSARDIVSYEQYF	TGCAGTGCTCGGGACATTGTGTCGTACGAGCAGTACTTC
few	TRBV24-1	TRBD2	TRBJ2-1	CATGLADNEQFF	TGTGCCACCGGACTAGCGGACAATGAGCAGTTCTTC
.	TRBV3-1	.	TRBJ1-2	CASSQTGSSYGYTF	TGTGCCAGCAGCCAAACGGGATCCTCGTATGGCTACACCTTC
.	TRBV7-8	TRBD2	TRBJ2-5	CASSSRFGRARVETQYF	TGTGCCAGCAGCTCCCGTTTCGGGAGGGCCAGGGTAGAGACCCAGTACTTC
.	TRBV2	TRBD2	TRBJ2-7	CASAESGRSHEQYF	TGTGCCAGCGCGGAAAGCGGGAGGAGCCACGAGCAGTACTTC
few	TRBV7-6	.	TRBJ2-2	CASSLRGGGNTGELFF	TGTGCCAGCAGCTTGCGAGGGGGAGGAAACACCGGGGAGCTGTTTTTT
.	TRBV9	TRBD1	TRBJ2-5	CASSSGQVQETQYF	TGTGCCAGCAGCTCTGGACAGGTCCAAGAGACCCAGTACTTC
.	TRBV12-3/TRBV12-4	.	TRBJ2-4	CASSLWGLAKNIQYF	TGTGCCAGCAGTTTATGGGGGTTAGCCAAAAACATTCAGTACTTC
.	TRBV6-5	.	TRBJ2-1	CASSSSTRTSYNEQFF	TGTGCCAGCAGTTCGTCGACCCGGACCTCCTACAATGAGCAGTTCTTC
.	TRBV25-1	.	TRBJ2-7	CASSEFFGGLEQYF	TGTGCCAGCAGTGAATTTTTCGGGGGGCTCGAGCAGTACTTC
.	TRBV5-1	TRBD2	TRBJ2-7	CASSREDYTYEQYF	TGCGCCAGCAGCCGGGAGGACTACACCTACGAGCAGTACTTC
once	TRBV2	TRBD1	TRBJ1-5	CASILQGQAFQPQHF	TGTGCCAGCATCCTACAGGGACAGGCATTTCAGCCCCAGCATTTT
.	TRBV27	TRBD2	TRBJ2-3	CASSLGSGSVGTDTQYF	TGTGCCAGCAGTTTAGGTAGCGGGAGTGTGGGGACAGATACGCAGTATTTT